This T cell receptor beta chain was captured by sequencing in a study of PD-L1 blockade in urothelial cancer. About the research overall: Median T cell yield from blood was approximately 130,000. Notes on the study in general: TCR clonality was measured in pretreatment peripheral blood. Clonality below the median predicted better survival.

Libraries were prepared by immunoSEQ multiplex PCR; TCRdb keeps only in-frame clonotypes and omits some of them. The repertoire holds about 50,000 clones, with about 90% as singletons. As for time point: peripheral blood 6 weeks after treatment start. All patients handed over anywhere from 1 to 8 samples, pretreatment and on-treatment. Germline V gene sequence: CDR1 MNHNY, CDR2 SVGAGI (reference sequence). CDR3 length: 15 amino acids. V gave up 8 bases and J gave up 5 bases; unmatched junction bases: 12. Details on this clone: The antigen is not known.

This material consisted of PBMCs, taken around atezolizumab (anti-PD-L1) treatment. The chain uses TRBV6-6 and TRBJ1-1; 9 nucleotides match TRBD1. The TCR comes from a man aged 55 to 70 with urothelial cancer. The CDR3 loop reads CASHLGTGLRTEAFF. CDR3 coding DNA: TGTGCCAGCCACCTCGGGACAGGGCTGAGAACTGAAGCTTTCTTT.